The clone carrying this T cell receptor (beta chain) was seen ten or more times. The antigen remains undetermined. These data originate in a study of CD8 T cells in ankylosing spondylitis. General observations from the study: Enrichment of disease-linked clones was reportedly significant in matched ankylosing spondylitis synovial fluid. Ankylosing spondylitis blood appeared to be characterized by a TCR beta motif of eight highly homologous variants. Disease-associated clonotypes exhibited CD8+ identity and were relatively infrequent in peripheral blood.

The CDR3 loop spans 14 amino acids. Trimming took 5 bases from V and 3 from J, leaving 11 bases between them. MiXCR, run by TCRdb on the 5' RACE reads, gives a single entry per CDR3 protein. Of 50,000 to 60,000 distinct CDR3 sequences in the sample, around 7.4% are singletons; the top ten hold about 8.5%. The sequencing sample was made of blood, either unsorted or a sorted T cell fraction (not recorded which). The V gene is TRBV12-3 or TRBV12-4, the J gene TRBJ1-3; a possible D gene is TRBD1 (6 bases). The receptor was isolated from a female donor with ankylosing spondylitis or in good health (not recorded which). In DNA form, the CDR3 reads TGTGCCAGCAGTCCTGGACAGAGTGGAAACACCATATATTTT. It yields the protein CASSPGQSGNTIYF.